This T cell receptor (beta chain) was recovered during a study of Graves' ophthalmopathy and Graves' hyperthyroidism. Study results and limitations: Detection in blood was also observed for most expanded thyroid clonotypes above 0.001 frequency.

This clonotype was recorded at least ten times. What it binds is not known. Germline CDR1 reads SGHRS; CDR2 reads YFSETQ. This CDR3 is built from 17 residues. V lost 1 base to trimming and J lost 4 bases; unmatched junction nucleotides: 9. Amplification of TCR beta CDR3 regions used RNA transcripts. Following a first-round RT-PCR that used HTBI primers, a second-round multiplex PCR was carried out. TCRdb re-called the multiplex PCR reads with MiXCR, one entry per CDR3 protein. There are 500,000 to 700,000 distinct CDR3 sequences in the sample; over 20% occur only once, and around 7% lies in the top ten.

The rearrangement uses TRBV5-1 and TRBJ2-5; 11 positions match TRBD1. The sample comprised peripheral blood. This receptor was taken from a woman younger than 30 with stable Graves' hyperthyroidism. Some clones in this sample may be carry-over from other donors' samples. The CDR3 is CASSLNSGQGAGETQYF. The CDR3 nucleotides are TGCGCCAGCAGCTTGAACTCCGGACAGGGGGCTGGAGAGACCCAGTACTTC.